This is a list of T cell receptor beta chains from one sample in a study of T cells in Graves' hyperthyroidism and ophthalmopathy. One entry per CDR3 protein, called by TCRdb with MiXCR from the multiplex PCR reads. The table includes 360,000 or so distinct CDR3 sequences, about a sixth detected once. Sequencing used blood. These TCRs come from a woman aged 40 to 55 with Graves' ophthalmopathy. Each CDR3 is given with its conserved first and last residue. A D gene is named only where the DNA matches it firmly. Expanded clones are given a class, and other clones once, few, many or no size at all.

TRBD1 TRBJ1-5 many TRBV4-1 TGCGCCAGCAGCCAAGTAGGGGGCCTTAGCAATCAGCCCCAGCATTTT CASSQVGGLSNQPQHF
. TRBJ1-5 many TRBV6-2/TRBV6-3 TGTGCCAGCGGTTACCGTACAGGGAGCGGCAGCAATCAGCCCCAGCATTTT CASGYRTGSGSNQPQHF
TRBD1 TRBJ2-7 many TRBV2 TGTGCCAGCAGTGAAGGGACAGGGGTTTACGAGCAGTACTTC CASSEGTGVYEQYF
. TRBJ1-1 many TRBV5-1 TGCGCCAGCAGCTTACGTCCGGGACACAGGAACACTGAAGCTTTCTTT CASSLRPGHRNTEAFF
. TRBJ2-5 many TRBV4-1 TGCGCCAGCAGCTCGCCGGGGAGTTACCAAGAGACCCAGTACTTC CASSSPGSYQETQYF
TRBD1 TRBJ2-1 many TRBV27 TGTGCCAGCAGTCCCGGGACAGGGGTAGGGTATGAGCAGTTCTTC CASSPGTGVGYEQFF
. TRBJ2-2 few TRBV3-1 TGTGCCAGCAGCCAACTAGCCGCGAACACCGGGGAGCTGTTTTTT CASSQLAANTGELFF
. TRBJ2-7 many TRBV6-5 TGTGCCAGCAGTTACGGAGGGCCACCCTACGAGCAGTACTTC CASSYGGPPYEQYF
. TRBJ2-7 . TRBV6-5 TGTGCCAGCAGTTACGGGGGACTCCGGTCCTACGAGCAGTACTTC CASSYGGLRSYEQYF
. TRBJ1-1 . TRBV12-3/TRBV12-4 TGTGCCAGCAGTCAGGGGATAGGGCGAGATGCTTTCTTT CASSQGIGRDAFF
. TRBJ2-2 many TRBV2 TGTGCCAGCAGTGTGGGGCGCGGGGAGCTGTTTTTT CASSVGRGELFF
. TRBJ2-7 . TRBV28 TGTGCCAGCAGCGGGGCAGAGTCAGGGGCTTACGAGCAGTACTTC CASSGAESGAYEQYF
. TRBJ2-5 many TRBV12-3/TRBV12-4 TGTGCCAGCAGTCCGGGACTGGGTCGGTACTTC CASSPGLGRYF
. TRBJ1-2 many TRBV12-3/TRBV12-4 TGTGCCAGCAGTTATCGGCTGGACGGAGTCAATGGCTACACCTTC CASSYRLDGVNGYTF
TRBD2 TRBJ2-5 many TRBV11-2 TGTGCCAGCAGCTCAGGGACTAGCGGGAGTTATTCAGAGACCCAGTACTTC CASSSGTSGSYSETQYF
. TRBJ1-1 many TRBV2 TGTGCCAGCCTTTTATTCCTGAACACTGAAGCTTTCTTT CASLLFLNTEAFF